This record looks at one T cell receptor (beta chain) sequence and its context. This record belongs to a study of blood T cell repertoires in COVID-19. The wider study: Italy, Spain and the United States were the sources of the convalescent and acute COVID-19 samples. T cells, B-cell-depleted T cells, or PBMCs provided the cDNA or gDNA that served as material.

Under the authors' procedure: For nucleated cells, counts were estimated from reference gene primer amplification. The repertoire was sequenced with immunoSEQ multiplex PCR; TCRdb's copy has only in-frame clones and lacks some. Clonal size and the V and J genes are those of that table, whereas D and trimming came from the DNA. Of 200,000 or so clones in the sample, 79% are singletons; the top ten hold roughly 17%. Germline CDR1 KGHSH, CDR2 LQKENI. V shed 0 bases, J shed 0 bases, and the junction held 7 bases outside the gene matches. The CDR3 is 18 amino acids. The J gene is TRBJ1-3, the V gene TRBV18; 8 nucleotides line up with TRBD1. Sequenced: peripheral blood. This clonotype was obtained from a man between 60 and 70 years old with active or convalescent COVID-19. The CDR3 DNA is TGTGCCAGCTCACCACCGGCAACAGGGGGAAGCTCTGGAAACACCATATATTTT. Its protein is CASSPPATGGSSGNTIYF.